Sequencing of this TCR beta chain was carried out in a study of response to subunit inactivated influenza vaccine. TCRdb analysed the RT-PCR reads with MiXCR anew, one entry per CDR3 protein. The data contain hundreds of thousands of distinct CDR3 sequences, about 25% of them singletons. The CDR3 consists of 13 residues. J gave up 5 bases and V 4 bases, and 7 bases lay outside the gene matches. The V gene's germline CDR1 is GTSNPN and CDR2 SVGIG (reference sequence). The chain links TRBV30 to TRBJ2-7, with 8 positions matching TRBD1. This specimen consisted of CD4+ T cells sorted from PBMCs, obtained roughly 5 days after vaccination. This TCR came from a man aged 50-59 years who received an inactivated influenza vaccine. As DNA, the CDR3 is TGTGCCTGGAAAGTGGACAGGGCCCACGAGCAGTACTTC. Translating it yields CAWKVDRAHEQYF.